This T cell receptor beta chain was obtained from a study of early stage breast cancer tumors. The method was immunoSEQ multiplex PCR; TCRdb's version includes in-frame clones alone and lacks a portion of them. This sample has roughly 14,000 clones, with about four fifths found just once. Trimming removed 5 bases at V and 3 bases at J, with 14 bases between. Germline lookup yields CDR1 SGHTA and CDR2 FQGNSA. This CDR3 spans 15 amino acids. This clone was counted only a few times. Normal breast often needed roughly 90-310 mg of tissue for enough DNA. The rearrangement joins TRBV7-2 to TRBJ1-5, with D unresolved. What was sequenced was normal breast tissue next to the tumor. This receptor was obtained from a person aged 45-60 years with breast cancer. The CDR3 coding sequence is TGTGCCAGCAGCCCCGACGTGGCGGCCAATCAGCCCCAGCATTTT. Translated: CASSPDVAANQPQHF.